The rows below give T cell receptor beta chains drawn from one sample of a study of shared clonotypes between healthy human individuals. Libraries were prepared by immunoSEQ multiplex PCR; TCRdb keeps only in-frame clonotypes and omits some of them. The sample comprises over 2 million clones, under 95% of which are singletons, and around 0.4% rests with the top ten. The sample consisted of naive CD4+ T cells from PBMCs. The receptors shown here come from a man between 18 and 35 years old in good health. Some clones in this sample may be carry-over from other donors' samples. The CDR3 runs from the conserved cysteine through the conserved F or W. The D gene is left open where the match is weak. Clone size, where shown, is once, few, many, or a class for clones that have expanded.

J: TRBJ2-2; size: NA; V: TRBV12-1; D: NA; CDR3: CASSFSGLAGESGELFF; DNA: TGTGCCAGCAGCTTTTCGGGGCTAGCGGGAGAATCCGGGGAGCTGTTTTTT
J: TRBJ1-3; size: NA; V: TRBV28; D: NA; CDR3: CASSLMRAGNTIYF; DNA: TGTGCCAGCAGTTTAATGAGGGCGGGAAACACCATATATTTT
J: TRBJ2-7; size: NA; V: TRBV28; D: NA; CDR3: CASSAAGHLSYEQYF; DNA: TGTGCCAGCAGTGCCGCGGGACACCTATCCTACGAGCAGTACTTC
J: TRBJ2-3; size: NA; V: TRBV5-1; D: TRBD2; CDR3: CASSSGLAVLSTDTQYF; DNA: TGCGCCAGCAGCTCGGGACTAGCAGTCCTTAGCACAGATACGCAGTATTTT
J: TRBJ2-2; size: NA; V: TRBV7-9; D: NA; CDR3: CASSLSTGELFF; DNA: TGTGCCAGCAGCTTAAGCACCGGGGAGCTGTTTTTT
J: TRBJ2-5; size: NA; V: TRBV6-6; D: NA; CDR3: CASSAPMGRGETQYF; DNA: TGTGCCAGCAGTGCCCCCATGGGGCGAGGAGAGACCCAGTACTTC
J: TRBJ2-1; size: NA; V: TRBV18; D: TRBD2; CDR3: CASSLPSGTSSNEQFF; DNA: TGTGCCAGCTCACTCCCTAGCGGGACTAGTAGCAATGAGCAGTTCTTC
J: TRBJ1-1; size: NA; V: TRBV7-9; D: TRBD1; CDR3: CASSQGQGPAAFF; DNA: TGTGCCAGCAGCCAGGGACAGGGTCCGGCGGCTTTCTTT
J: TRBJ2-2; size: NA; V: TRBV7-2; D: NA; CDR3: CASSLENTGELFF; DNA: TGTGCCAGCAGCTTAGAAAACACCGGGGAGCTGTTTTTT
J: TRBJ2-3; size: NA; V: TRBV9; D: NA; CDR3: CASNGIWPDTQYF; DNA: TGTGCCAGCAACGGGATTTGGCCAGATACGCAGTATTTT
J: TRBJ1-2; size: NA; V: TRBV4-2; D: TRBD1; CDR3: CASSLGQNYGYTF; DNA: TGTGCCAGCAGCCTGGGACAGAACTATGGCTACACCTTC
J: TRBJ2-7; size: NA; V: TRBV4-1; D: TRBD1; CDR3: CASSQVQQGRDEQYF; DNA: TGCGCCAGCAGCCAAGTACAACAGGGGCGGGACGAGCAGTACTTC
J: TRBJ2-3; size: NA; V: TRBV4-1; D: TRBD2; CDR3: CASSQVGTSGTDTQYF; DNA: TGCGCCAGCAGCCAAGTAGGGACTAGCGGGACAGATACGCAGTATTTT
J: TRBJ1-3; size: NA; V: TRBV29-1; D: NA; CDR3: CSAISGNTIYF; DNA: TGCAGCGCCATTAGCGGAAACACCATATATTTT
J: TRBJ1-5; size: once; V: TRBV2; D: NA; CDR3: CASSELGSKGPQHF; DNA: TGTGCCAGCAGTGAATTAGGGAGCAAGGGGCCCCAGCATTTT
J: TRBJ1-4; size: once; V: TRBV5-1; D: NA; CDR3: CASSLLQGNSGKLFF; DNA: TGCGCCAGCAGCTTGCTTCAGGGAAATTCGGGAAAACTGTTTTTT
J: TRBJ2-5; size: once; V: TRBV29-1; D: NA; CDR3: CSVETNPVEQYF; DNA: TGCAGCGTTGAAACGAACCCGGTGGAGCAGTACTTC
J: TRBJ1-5; size: NA; V: TRBV11-2; D: NA; CDR3: CASSLVKGTRNQPQHF; DNA: TGTGCCAGCAGCTTAGTGAAGGGGACGCGCAATCAGCCCCAGCATTTT
J: TRBJ1-6; size: NA; V: TRBV18; D: NA; CDR3: CASSQEWGSPLHF; DNA: TGTGCCAGCTCACAGGAGTGGGGTTCACCCCTCCACTTT
J: TRBJ1-1; size: once; V: TRBV5-4; D: TRBD1; CDR3: CASSYGSTGGLTEAFF; DNA: TGTGCCAGCAGCTATGGGTCCACAGGGGGATTAACTGAAGCTTTCTTT
J: TRBJ1-5; size: NA; V: TRBV7-2; D: NA; CDR3: CASSLLGSHQPQHF; DNA: TGTGCCAGCAGCTTATTAGGTAGCCATCAGCCCCAGCATTTT
J: TRBJ1-2; size: NA; V: TRBV5-6; D: TRBD1; CDR3: CASSFRDRGWYGYTF; DNA: TGTGCCAGCAGCTTTCGGGACAGGGGATGGTATGGCTACACCTTC
J: TRBJ2-1; size: NA; V: TRBV29-1; D: TRBD2; CDR3: CSGQTSGGSYNEQFF; DNA: TGCAGCGGTCAGACTAGCGGAGGATCATACAATGAGCAGTTCTTC
J: TRBJ1-4; size: NA; V: TRBV19; D: NA; CDR3: CASSIGQSTNEKLFF; DNA: TGTGCCAGTAGTATTGGGCAGTCTACTAATGAAAAACTGTTTTTT
J: TRBJ2-5; size: NA; V: TRBV2; D: NA; CDR3: CAGSAWTVQETQYF; DNA: TGTGCCGGCAGTGCATGGACAGTCCAAGAGACCCAGTACTTC
J: TRBJ2-5; size: NA; V: TRBV18; D: NA; CDR3: CASSPPSEETQYF; DNA: TGTGCCAGCTCACCACCGTCGGAAGAGACCCAGTACTTC
J: TRBJ2-3; size: NA; V: TRBV6-6; D: TRBD2; CDR3: CASASGGSTDTQYF; DNA: TGTGCCAGTGCTAGCGGGGGCAGCACAGATACGCAGTATTTT
J: TRBJ2-3; size: NA; V: TRBV2; D: TRBD2; CDR3: CASSLSSGSGTDTQYF; DNA: TGTGCCAGCAGCCTCTCCAGCGGGAGTGGGACAGATACGCAGTATTTT
J: TRBJ2-7; size: NA; V: TRBV28; D: TRBD1; CDR3: CASSSRGQAPYEQYF; DNA: TGTGCCAGCAGTTCCCGGGGACAGGCACCCTACGAGCAGTACTTC
J: TRBJ2-3; size: NA; V: TRBV11-3; D: TRBD1; CDR3: CASSFNGQGADTQYF; DNA: TGTGCCAGCAGCTTTAACGGACAGGGGGCAGATACGCAGTATTTT
J: TRBJ2-2; size: NA; V: TRBV4-1; D: NA; CDR3: CASSRRGLAGELFF; DNA: TGCGCCAGCAGCCGCCGGGGATTGGCCGGGGAGCTGTTTTTT
J: TRBJ1-5; size: NA; V: TRBV19; D: TRBD1; CDR3: CASSIPGTGDQPQHF; DNA: TGTGCCAGTAGTATCCCCGGGACAGGGGATCAGCCCCAGCATTTT
J: TRBJ2-1; size: NA; V: TRBV5-1; D: NA; CDR3: CASSLESRVKEQFF; DNA: TGCGCCAGCAGCTTGGAGTCCCGAGTCAAGGAGCAGTTCTTC
J: TRBJ2-1; size: once; V: TRBV27; D: TRBD2; CDR3: CASSIPLAGGWNEQFF; DNA: TGTGCCAGCAGTATCCCCCTAGCGGGAGGATGGAATGAGCAGTTCTTC
J: TRBJ2-5; size: NA; V: TRBV5-1; D: NA; CDR3: CASSLESGYETQYF; DNA: TGCGCCAGCAGCTTGGAGTCTGGGTATGAGACCCAGTACTTC
J: TRBJ1-2; size: NA; V: TRBV2; D: NA; CDR3: CASSEGPGGYTF; DNA: TGTGCCAGCAGTGAAGGGCCAGGGGGCTACACCTTC
J: TRBJ2-3; size: NA; V: TRBV7-3; D: NA; CDR3: CASSLNGWSTDTQYF; DNA: TGTGCCAGCAGCTTAAATGGCTGGAGCACAGATACGCAGTATTTT
J: TRBJ2-2; size: NA; V: TRBV5-1; D: NA; CDR3: CASSFNPNTGELFF; DNA: TGCGCCAGCAGCTTTAATCCGAACACCGGGGAGCTGTTTTTT
J: TRBJ1-2; size: NA; V: TRBV7-9; D: TRBD1; CDR3: CASSDQGVLGGYTF; DNA: TGTGCCAGCAGCGATCAGGGGGTTTTGGGTGGCTACACCTTC
J: TRBJ1-2; size: NA; V: TRBV6-5; D: NA; CDR3: CASTPRGGLFYGYTF; DNA: TGTGCCAGCACCCCAAGGGGGGGGCTATTCTATGGCTACACCTTC
J: TRBJ2-2; size: NA; V: TRBV19; D: TRBD1; CDR3: CASCWTGLAGELFF; DNA: TGTGCCAGCTGTTGGACAGGGCTGGCCGGGGAGCTGTTTTTT
J: TRBJ2-5; size: NA; V: TRBV9; D: NA; CDR3: CASSGRQIQETQYF; DNA: TGTGCCAGCAGCGGACGACAGATTCAAGAGACCCAGTACTTC
J: TRBJ2-7; size: NA; V: TRBV7-6; D: NA; CDR3: CASSPNPRTPHSEQYF; DNA: TGTGCCAGCAGCCCGAACCCCCGGACGCCCCACTCCGAGCAGTACTTC
J: TRBJ2-7; size: NA; V: TRBV6-6; D: TRBD2; CDR3: CASSPGTSGGYEQYF; DNA: TGTGCCAGCAGTCCGGGGACTAGCGGCGGGTACGAGCAGTACTTC
J: TRBJ2-5; size: NA; V: TRBV11-2; D: NA; CDR3: CASSPTRPLGTQYF; DNA: TGTGCCAGCAGCCCTACTCGACCTCTGGGGACCCAGTACTTC
J: TRBJ2-7; size: NA; V: TRBV28; D: TRBD1; CDR3: CASITDRGDTEQYF; DNA: TGTGCCAGCATTACCGACAGGGGTGATACGGAGCAGTACTTC
J: TRBJ1-5; size: NA; V: TRBV28; D: NA; CDR3: CASSVPNQPQHF; DNA: TGTGCCAGCAGTGTCCCGAATCAGCCCCAGCATTTT
J: TRBJ2-3; size: NA; V: TRBV4-3; D: NA; CDR3: CASSQVAMSTDTQYF; DNA: TGCGCCAGCAGCCAGGTCGCGATGTCCACAGATACGCAGTATTTT
J: TRBJ2-3; size: NA; V: TRBV9; D: NA; CDR3: CASSFRPSTDTQYF; DNA: TGTGCCAGCAGCTTCCGGCCCAGCACAGATACGCAGTATTTT
J: TRBJ2-1; size: NA; V: TRBV28; D: NA; CDR3: CASSLGGLGNNEQFF; DNA: TGTGCCAGCAGTTTAGGGGGCCTCGGGAACAATGAGCAGTTCTTC
J: TRBJ2-7; size: once; V: TRBV18; D: NA; CDR3: CASSPGFEGSYEQYF; DNA: TGTGCCAGCTCACCCGGATTCGAGGGGTCCTACGAGCAGTACTTC
J: TRBJ2-5; size: NA; V: TRBV15; D: TRBD2; CDR3: CATSRPRGLEKETQYF; DNA: TGTGCCACCAGCAGGCCCCGGGGACTAGAAAAAGAGACCCAGTACTTC
J: TRBJ1-5; size: NA; V: TRBV30; D: NA; CDR3: CAWRQGPNQPQHF; DNA: TGTGCCTGGAGACAGGGCCCCAATCAGCCCCAGCATTTT
J: TRBJ1-2; size: NA; V: TRBV7-2; D: NA; CDR3: CASSPRQGSDYGYTF; DNA: TGTGCCAGCAGCCCTAGGCAGGGGTCCGACTATGGCTACACCTTC
J: TRBJ2-7; size: once; V: TRBV4-1; D: TRBD2; CDR3: CASSPGLAGPYEQYF; DNA: TGCGCCAGCAGCCCGGGACTAGCGGGACCCTACGAGCAGTACTTC
J: TRBJ2-7; size: NA; V: TRBV28; D: NA; CDR3: CASRTSDTHSYEQYF; DNA: TGTGCCAGCAGAACAAGTGACACCCACTCCTACGAGCAGTACTTC